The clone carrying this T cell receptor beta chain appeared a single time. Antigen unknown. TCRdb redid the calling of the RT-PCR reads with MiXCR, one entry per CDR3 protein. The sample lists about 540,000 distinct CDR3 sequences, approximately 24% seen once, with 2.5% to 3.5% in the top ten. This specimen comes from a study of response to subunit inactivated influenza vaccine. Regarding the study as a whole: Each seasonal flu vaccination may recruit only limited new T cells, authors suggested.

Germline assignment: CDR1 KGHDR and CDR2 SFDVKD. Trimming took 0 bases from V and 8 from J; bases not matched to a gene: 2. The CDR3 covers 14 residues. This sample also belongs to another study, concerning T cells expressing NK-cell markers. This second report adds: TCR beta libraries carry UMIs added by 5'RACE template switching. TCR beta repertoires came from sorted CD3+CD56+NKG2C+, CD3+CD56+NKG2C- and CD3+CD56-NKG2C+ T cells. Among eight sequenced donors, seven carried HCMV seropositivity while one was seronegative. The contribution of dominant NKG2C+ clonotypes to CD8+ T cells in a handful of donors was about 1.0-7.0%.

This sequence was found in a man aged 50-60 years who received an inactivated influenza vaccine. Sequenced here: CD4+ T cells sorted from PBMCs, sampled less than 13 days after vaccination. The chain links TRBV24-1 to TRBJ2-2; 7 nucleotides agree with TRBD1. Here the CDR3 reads CATSDLPGQGELFF. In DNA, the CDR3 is TGTGCCACCAGTGATTTGCCGGGACAGGGGGAGCTGTTTTTT.